What follows describes a single TCR beta chain. The germline gives CDR1 SGHDT, CDR2 YYEEEE. V lost 7 bases, J lost 5 bases, and 21 bases lay in between. The CDR3 covers 15 residues. Sequencing used immunoSEQ multiplex PCR; TCRdb keeps in-frame clones, though not all of them. The sample comprises 100,000 to 150,000 clones, 75% to 95% of which are singletons, and about 2.7% rests with the top ten. The sample originates from a study of control samples from healthy donors and cancer patients. The source is a man aged 40-55 years in good health. The sequenced sample consisted of blood. The chain couples TRBV5-6 to TRBJ1-2, with a weak D call TRBD1 (5 bases). The CDR3 is CASSPPPWGLYGYTF. The CDR3 DNA is TGTGCCAGCTCTCCCCCGCCCTGGGGGTTGTATGGCTACACCTTC.